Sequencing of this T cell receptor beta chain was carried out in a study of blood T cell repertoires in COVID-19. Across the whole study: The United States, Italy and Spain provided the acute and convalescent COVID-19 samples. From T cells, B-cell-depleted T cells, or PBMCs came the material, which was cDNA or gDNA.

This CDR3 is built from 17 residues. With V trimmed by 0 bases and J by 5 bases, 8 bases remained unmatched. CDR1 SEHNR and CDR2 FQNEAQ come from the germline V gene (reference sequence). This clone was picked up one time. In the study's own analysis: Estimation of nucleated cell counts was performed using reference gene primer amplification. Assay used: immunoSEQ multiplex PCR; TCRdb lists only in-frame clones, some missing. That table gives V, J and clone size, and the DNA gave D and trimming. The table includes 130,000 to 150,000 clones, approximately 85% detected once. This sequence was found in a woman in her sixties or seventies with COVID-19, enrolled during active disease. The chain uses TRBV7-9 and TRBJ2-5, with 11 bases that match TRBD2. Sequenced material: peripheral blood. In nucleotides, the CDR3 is TGTGCCAGCAGCTTAGCAATAGCGGGGGGGTACGGCGAGACCCAGTACTTC. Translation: CASSLAIAGGYGETQYF. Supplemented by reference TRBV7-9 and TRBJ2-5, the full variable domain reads DTGVSQNPRHKITKRGQNVTFRCDPISEHNRLYWYRQTLGQGPEFLTYFQNEAQLEKSRLLSDRFSAERPKGSFSTLEIQRTEQGDSAMYLCASSLAIAGGYGETQYFGPGTRLLVL.